These T cell receptor beta chains were read from a single sample in a study of cytotoxic CD8 clonotypes in ibrutinib-treated CLL. TCRdb's copy holds only in-frame clones and misses some; the assay was immunoSEQ multiplex PCR. Altogether about 200,000 clones are present, approximately 72% being singletons, with the ten largest covering about an eighth. This specimen consisted of PBMCs, obtained after 24 months of ibrutinib treatment. Source of these receptors: a human donor with chronic lymphocytic leukemia. Each CDR3 is given with its conserved first and last residue. Each record gives: clone size, J gene, D gene, V gene, CDR3 DNA, CDR3 protein. A D gene is named only where the DNA matches it firmly. The size field is filled for only some rows; it gives once, few, many or a size class.

size: few
J: TRBJ2-7
D: -
V: TRBV6-5
DNA: TGTGCCAGCAGCTATACCCCTGGGGGGGCAGACGAGCAGTACTTC
CDR3: CASSYTPGGADEQYF

size: -
J: TRBJ1-5
D: -
V: TRBV7-2
DNA: TGTGCCAGCAGCTTAGCGCCTGGTCAGCCCCAGCATTTT
CDR3: CASSLAPGQPQHF

size: -
J: TRBJ2-5
D: -
V: TRBV19
DNA: TGTGCCAGTAGTACAACAGCCGCTAAAATGAGGGGACAAGAGACCCAGTACTTC
CDR3: CASSTTAAKMRGQETQYF

size: -
J: TRBJ2-7
D: TRBD1
V: TRBV19
DNA: TGTGCCAGTATTAGGGGGCGTACAGCCGGTTACGAGCAGTACTTC
CDR3: CASIRGRTAGYEQYF

size: -
J: TRBJ2-6
D: -
V: TRBV7-3
DNA: TGTGCCAGCAGCTCCACGGTGTACTCTGGGGCCAACGTCCTGACTTTC
CDR3: CASSSTVYSGANVLTF

size: -
J: TRBJ1-5
D: TRBD1
V: TRBV6-6
DNA: TGTGCCAGCAGCAAGGGACAGTTAAGCAATCAGCCCCAGCATTTT
CDR3: CASSKGQLSNQPQHF

size: few
J: TRBJ2-5
D: -
V: TRBV7-6
DNA: TGTGCCAGCAGCTCAAGGGGAGAAGAGACCCAGTACTTC
CDR3: CASSSRGEETQYF

size: -
J: TRBJ1-2
D: TRBD1
V: TRBV11-2
DNA: TGTGCCAGCAGCTTATATTGGGACAGACCAAACTATGGCTACACCTTC
CDR3: CASSLYWDRPNYGYTF

size: -
J: TRBJ1-5
D: -
V: TRBV7-8
DNA: TGTGCCAGCAGCTTTTCCAGGGAGGCCAATCAGCCCCAGCATTTT
CDR3: CASSFSREANQPQHF

size: few
J: TRBJ2-5
D: TRBD1
V: TRBV7-9
DNA: TGTGCCAGCAGCAGGAGGACAGGCGACCAAGAGACCCAGTACTTC
CDR3: CASSRRTGDQETQYF

size: -
J: TRBJ2-7
D: TRBD2
V: TRBV7-2
DNA: TGTGCCAGCAGCTCGGGGACTAGCGCGTACGAGCAGTACTTC
CDR3: CASSSGTSAYEQYF

size: few
J: TRBJ1-2
D: TRBD1
V: TRBV6-5
DNA: TGTGCCAGCAGTTACCAGGACAGGGGCTATGGCTACACCTTC
CDR3: CASSYQDRGYGYTF

size: few
J: TRBJ2-2
D: -
V: TRBV28
DNA: TGTGCCAGCAGTTTAGTCACTCGCGGGGAGCTGTTTTTT
CDR3: CASSLVTRGELFF

size: -
J: TRBJ2-1
D: TRBD1
V: TRBV6-1
DNA: TGTGCCAGCAGTCCGGGACAGAATTACAATGAGCAGTTCTTC
CDR3: CASSPGQNYNEQFF

size: -
J: TRBJ2-7
D: TRBD1
V: TRBV7-9
DNA: TGTGCCAGCAGCTTAGCCAGGGGGCCCCGCTACGAGCAGTACTTC
CDR3: CASSLARGPRYEQYF

size: few
J: TRBJ1-2
D: -
V: TRBV9
DNA: TGTGCCAGCAGCGTAGGGGGGGACTATGGCTACACCTTC
CDR3: CASSVGGDYGYTF

size: few
J: TRBJ2-7
D: TRBD1
V: TRBV19
DNA: TGTGCCAGTAGCGGGACAGTGGGATCCTACGAGCAGTACTTC
CDR3: CASSGTVGSYEQYF

size: -
J: TRBJ2-2
D: -
V: TRBV14
DNA: TGTGCCAGCAGCCTGAGGGGGAGAAACCCCACCGGGGAGCTGTTTTTT
CDR3: CASSLRGRNPTGELFF

size: -
J: TRBJ2-1
D: -
V: TRBV14
DNA: TGTGCCAGCAGCCAAGATGTTTTTGATCTGACCCGGGAGTCCTACAATGAGCAGTTCTTC
CDR3: CASSQDVFDLTRESYNEQFF

size: -
J: TRBJ2-7
D: TRBD2
V: TRBV5-1
DNA: TGCGCCAGCAGCCGAGGCGGGGCTAGCGGGAGTGGGTCCTACGAGCAGTACTTC
CDR3: CASSRGGASGSGSYEQYF

size: -
J: TRBJ2-7
D: TRBD2
V: TRBV6-5
DNA: TGTGCCAGCAGTCCCGGACTAGCGGGGCAGTACTTC
CDR3: CASSPGLAGQYF

size: -
J: TRBJ2-1
D: TRBD1
V: TRBV25-1
DNA: TGTGCCAGCAGTGAAGGGACAGGGATAAATGAGCAGTTCTTC
CDR3: CASSEGTGINEQFF

size: few
J: TRBJ2-3
D: -
V: TRBV2
DNA: TGTGCCAGCAGTGAAGTCGAGGGGCGTGATACGCAGTATTTT
CDR3: CASSEVEGRDTQYF

size: -
J: TRBJ2-1
D: TRBD1
V: TRBV11-1
DNA: TGTGCCAGCAGCTTAGAATTCAGTGGGACAGGGACCTACAATGAGCAGTTCTTC
CDR3: CASSLEFSGTGTYNEQFF

size: -
J: TRBJ2-7
D: -
V: TRBV18
DNA: TGTGCCAGCTCATCGGGCTCCCCGGGAGCCGACGAGCAGTACTTC
CDR3: CASSSGSPGADEQYF

size: -
J: TRBJ2-7
D: TRBD1
V: TRBV9
DNA: TGTGCCAGCAGCGAGACAGGGAGCTACGAGCAGTACTTC
CDR3: CASSETGSYEQYF

size: -
J: TRBJ2-7
D: -
V: TRBV11-2
DNA: TGTGCCAGCAGCTTAGTAACCGGGGGCGACGAGCAGTACTTC
CDR3: CASSLVTGGDEQYF

size: -
J: TRBJ2-2
D: -
V: TRBV5-1
DNA: TGCGCCAGCAGCCCCCAGCTTGTCCCCGGGGAGCTGTTTTTT
CDR3: CASSPQLVPGELFF

size: -
J: TRBJ1-1
D: -
V: TRBV30
DNA: TGTGCCTGGAGTAAGAACAGGGTGGTGGGCGCTGAAGCTTTCTTT
CDR3: CAWSKNRVVGAEAFF

size: few
J: TRBJ2-2
D: -
V: TRBV19
DNA: TGTGCCAGTCAGGGTGGCAGGGTTGGTTTCACCGGGGAGCTGTTTTTT
CDR3: CASQGGRVGFTGELFF

size: -
J: TRBJ1-3
D: -
V: TRBV15
DNA: TGTGCCACCAGCAGACAGGGGTTCTCTGGAAACACCATATATTTT
CDR3: CATSRQGFSGNTIYF

size: -
J: TRBJ2-2
D: -
V: TRBV14
DNA: TGTGCCAGCAGCCCCCAAGGGAGGACCGGGGAGCTGTTTTTT
CDR3: CASSPQGRTGELFF

size: -
J: TRBJ2-7
D: TRBD2
V: TRBV14
DNA: TGTGCCAGCAGTCCCGCTAGCGGGAGCTACGAGCAGTACTTC
CDR3: CASSPASGSYEQYF

size: -
J: TRBJ1-2
D: TRBD1
V: TRBV11-2
DNA: TGTGCCAGTGCGACAGGGGACAACTATGGCTACACCTTC
CDR3: CASATGDNYGYTF

size: -
J: TRBJ1-1
D: -
V: TRBV5-1
DNA: TGCGCCAGCAGTCTTCACAGGGCGGAGAACACTGAAGCTTTCTTT
CDR3: CASSLHRAENTEAFF

size: -
J: TRBJ2-7
D: TRBD2
V: TRBV9
DNA: TGTGCCAGCAGCTCCACCGGGACTAGTTCCGAGCAGTACTTC
CDR3: CASSSTGTSSEQYF

size: few
J: TRBJ2-7
D: -
V: TRBV6-1
DNA: TGTGCCAGCAGGGACGACTACGAGCAGTACTTC
CDR3: CASRDDYEQYF

size: few
J: TRBJ1-3
D: -
V: TRBV6-1
DNA: TGTGCCAGCAGTGAAAACATCTTCGGCTCTGGAAACACCATATATTTT
CDR3: CASSENIFGSGNTIYF

size: -
J: TRBJ2-3
D: TRBD2
V: TRBV11-3
DNA: TGTGCCAGCAGCTCCGGGACTAGCGCAGGAGATACGCAGTATTTT
CDR3: CASSSGTSAGDTQYF

size: -
J: TRBJ2-5
D: -
V: TRBV7-8
DNA: TGTGCCAGCAGCTCCCCAGGAGGAGGGTACCAAGAGACCCAGTACTTC
CDR3: CASSSPGGGYQETQYF

size: -
J: TRBJ2-5
D: -
V: TRBV5-4
DNA: TGTGCCAGCAGCTTGAAGTTCGCGGTTGAGACCCAGTACTTC
CDR3: CASSLKFAVETQYF

size: -
J: TRBJ1-2
D: -
V: TRBV6-5
DNA: TGTGCCAGCTTCTTGGATGGCTACACCTTC
CDR3: CASFLDGYTF

size: -
J: TRBJ2-2
D: -
V: TRBV4-3
DNA: TGCGCCAGCAGCCAAGGAGTTGACGGCCTACCGAGGGAGCTGTTTTTT
CDR3: CASSQGVDGLPRELFF

size: -
J: TRBJ2-7
D: -
V: TRBV19
DNA: TGTGCCAGTAGTATCGAGGTCCACTACGAGCAGTACTTC
CDR3: CASSIEVHYEQYF

size: -
J: TRBJ2-1
D: -
V: TRBV30
DNA: TGTGCCTGGAGTGTTCGGGTTGTCAGTGAGCAGTTCTTC
CDR3: CAWSVRVVSEQFF

size: -
J: TRBJ2-3
D: -
V: TRBV13
DNA: TGTGCCAGCAGCCACGGACAGCTAGATACGCAGTATTTT
CDR3: CASSHGQLDTQYF

size: -
J: TRBJ2-1
D: -
V: TRBV10-2
DNA: TGCGCCAGCAGTAACCCCGCCAGTGAGCAGTTCTTC
CDR3: CASSNPASEQFF

size: -
J: TRBJ2-7
D: -
V: TRBV5-5
DNA: TGTGCCAGCAGCCCGGACAGCCTAAGGAGCTCCTACGAGCAGTACTTC
CDR3: CASSPDSLRSSYEQYF

size: -
J: TRBJ1-5
D: -
V: TRBV2
DNA: TGTGCCAGCGGACGGGAGGGAGATAGCAATCAGCCCCAGCATTTT
CDR3: CASGREGDSNQPQHF

size: -
J: TRBJ2-1
D: -
V: TRBV7-2
DNA: TGTGCCAGCAGTACACTTTACAATGAGCAGTTCTTC
CDR3: CASSTLYNEQFF

size: -
J: TRBJ2-6
D: TRBD1
V: TRBV6-5
DNA: TGTGCCAGCAGGGGGACAGGGGCTGGGGCCAACGTCCTGACTTTC
CDR3: CASRGTGAGANVLTF

size: -
J: TRBJ2-3
D: -
V: TRBV5-8
DNA: TGTGCCAGCAGCTTGGCCGTGACTAAGAGCACAGATACGCAGTATTTT
CDR3: CASSLAVTKSTDTQYF

size: -
J: TRBJ2-7
D: -
V: TRBV7-2
DNA: TGTGCCAGCAGCTCCGGACTATTCCTCGAGCAGTACTTC
CDR3: CASSSGLFLEQYF

size: -
J: TRBJ2-7
D: TRBD1
V: TRBV15
DNA: TGTGCCACCAGCCCAGGACAGGGGTCGATTCGCTACGAGCAGTACTTC
CDR3: CATSPGQGSIRYEQYF

size: -
J: TRBJ2-7
D: -
V: TRBV30
DNA: TGTGCCTGGACCAGGACCTCCTACGAGCAGTACTTC
CDR3: CAWTRTSYEQYF

size: -
J: TRBJ2-3
D: -
V: TRBV5-6
DNA: TGTGCCAGCAGCTCGCGGACGATGGGAGATACGCAGTATTTT
CDR3: CASSSRTMGDTQYF

size: -
J: TRBJ2-7
D: -
V: TRBV6-1
DNA: TGTGCCAGCAGTGAAGGGCTGGGTCTTGAGCAGTACTTC
CDR3: CASSEGLGLEQYF

size: -
J: TRBJ1-2
D: -
V: TRBV18
DNA: TGTGCCAGCTCACCGGAAGGGGGTATCTATGGCTACACCTTC
CDR3: CASSPEGGIYGYTF

size: -
J: TRBJ2-7
D: -
V: TRBV7-9
DNA: TGTGCCAGCAGCTTTCCGGGATACACCTACGAGCAGTACTTC
CDR3: CASSFPGYTYEQYF

size: once
J: TRBJ1-2
D: -
V: TRBV29-1
DNA: TGCAGCGTTTTACCGAAAACGGGTAACTATGGCTACACCTTC
CDR3: CSVLPKTGNYGYTF